This TCR beta chain was sequenced for a study of T-cell memory formation after mild COVID-19. For the study at large: Clustering of TCRs was largely donor specific.

On this clonotype: Its antigen is undetermined.

Overall study findings and caveats: Day 15 to 85 contracting clones showed balanced CD4/CD8; day 15 to 37 expanders favored CD4+. Pre-infection memory harbored some responding clones, suggesting cross-reactive memory joined.

UMIs and sample barcodes were carried by the TCR alpha and TCR beta cDNA libraries that 5'RACE produced using constant-segment primers. TCRdb analysed the 5' RACE reads with MiXCR anew, one entry per CDR3 protein. The sample shows some 120,000 distinct CDR3 sequences, more than 15% of them seen only once. V gave up 1 base and J gave up 4 bases, with 11 bases separating them. CDR1 is LNHNV and CDR2 is YYDKDF in the germline V gene (reference sequence). The CDR3 has 14 amino acids. The receptor comes from an adult woman who had mild COVID-19 (a few samples of this study predate the infection). Cell type and time point are not known. Source material: PBMCs or a T cell subset sorted from them (not recorded which). This sequence joins TRBV15 and TRBJ2-7, with D perhaps matching TRBD2 (6 bases). The DNA for the CDR3 is TGTGCCACCAGCAGAGGACTAGGGGATTACGAGCAGTACTTC. The encoded protein is CATSRGLGDYEQYF.